These 30 T cell receptor beta chains share one sample of origin, sequenced in a study of neurological immune-mediated disorders. TCRdb passed the 5' RACE reads through MiXCR, listing each CDR3 protein once. Of tens of thousands of distinct CDR3 sequences in the sample, approximately 5% are singletons; the top ten hold about 2.4%. Source material: PBMCs. These receptors came from a woman aged 25-40 years with multiple sclerosis.

This clonotype occurred many times. The rearrangement links TRBV4-1 to TRBJ1-2; D ambiguous. The CDR3 runs 11 residues. Trimming left V 4 bases short and J 5 bases short, with 5 bases between. Germline lookup yields CDR1 MGHRA and CDR2 YSYEKL. The CDR3 DNA reads TGCGCCAGCAGCCGAGGATATGGCTACACCTTC. Its translation: CASSRGYGYTF.

In this sample, this clonotype turned up many times. V gene TRBV11-2 combines with J gene TRBJ1-5, with a possible D match to TRBD1 (5 bases). Trimming stripped 5 bases from V and 4 bases from J, with 15 bases between. Germline V lookup: CDR1 SGHAT, CDR2 FQNNGV. The CDR3 loop spans 15 amino acids. CDR3 in amino acids: CASSPEGGVNQPQHF. The CDR3 region has the DNA TGTGCCAGCAGCCCGGAAGGAGGGGTTAATCAGCCCCAGCATTTT.

This clonotype was seen at least ten times. This chain uses TRBV5-1 with TRBJ1-2; D unresolved. This CDR3 spans 15 amino acids. V gave up 0 bases and J gave up 5 bases, with 14 bases separating them. The germline V gene encodes CDR1 SGHRS and CDR2 YFSETQ. This CDR3 is CASSLDPGLGYGYTF. CDR3 nucleotides: TGCGCCAGCAGCTTGGATCCAGGCTTGGGATATGGCTACACCTTC.

This clonotype occurred many times. The chain is built from TRBV5-1 and TRBJ2-3; 12 bases agree with TRBD1. V was clipped by 4 bases and J by 3 bases; unmatched bases: 3. Germline V gives CDR1 SGHRS, CDR2 YFSETQ. CDR3 length: 15 residues. The CDR3 loop is CASSAGQGATDTQYF. For the CDR3, the DNA is TGCGCCAGCAGCGCGGGACAGGGGGCAACAGATACGCAGTATTTT. Drawing the rest from reference TRBV5-1 and TRBJ2-3, the complete variable domain is KAGVTQTPRYLIKTRGQQVTLSCSPISGHRSVSWYQQTPGQGLQFLFEYFSETQRNKGNFPGRFSGRQFSNSRSEMNVSTLELGDSALYLCASSAGQGATDTQYFGPGTRLTVL.

This clonotype was recorded many times. This sequence joins TRBV20-1 and TRBJ1-2; D call uncertain. Germline V gene lookup returns CDR1 DFQATT and CDR2 SNEGSKA (reference sequence). This CDR3 has 13 residues. Trimming cost V 3 bases and J 5 bases, with 13 bases left between them. CDR3 in DNA: TGCAGTGCTAGTGGGCAATACCAATATGGCTACACCTTC. Amino acid sequence: CSASGQYQYGYTF.

J is TRBJ2-7 and V is TRBV3-1; D unclear. Trimming stripped 9 bases from V and 2 bases from J, with 14 bases between. The CDR3 totals 13 residues. The germline CDR1 and CDR2 sequences are LGHDT and YNNKEL (reference sequence). The CDR3 here is CASAPGGPYEQYF. The CDR3 region has the DNA TGTGCCAGTGCCCCCGGCGGTCCCTACGAGCAGTACTTC.

The sample holds many counts of this clonotype. The chain links TRBV20-1 to TRBJ2-3; 10 nucleotides line up with TRBD2. CDR3 size: 15 residues. V lost 0 bases, J lost 0 bases, and 0 bases stayed unmatched. Germline CDR1 and CDR2: DFQATT and SNEGSKA (reference sequence). The CDR3 DNA reads TGCAGTGCTAGAGATAGCGGGAGGAGCACAGATACGCAGTATTTT. Translation gives CSARDSGRSTDTQYF.

This clonotype appeared a few times. The V call is TRBV5-1, the J call TRBJ2-5; D may be TRBD2 (6 bases). The CDR3 consists of 13 residues. Deletions cut 4 bases from V and 2 bases from J, with 9 bases between. CDR1 and CDR2 (germline): SGHRS, YFSETQ. The CDR3 spells CASSRRGQETQYF. CDR3 DNA sequence: TGCGCCAGCAGCCGCCGGGGGCAAGAGACCCAGTACTTC. Full variable domain (missing parts from reference TRBV5-1 and TRBJ2-5): KAGVTQTPRYLIKTRGQQVTLSCSPISGHRSVSWYQQTPGQGLQFLFEYFSETQRNKGNFPGRFSGRQFSNSRSEMNVSTLELGDSALYLCASSRRGQETQYFGPGTRLLVL.

This clonotype was observed many times. This chain uses TRBV7-8 with TRBJ1-1; D is undetermined. The CDR3 runs 13 residues. From germline, CDR1 is SGHVS and CDR2 FQNEAQ. The germline V and J ends were trimmed by 1 base and 5 bases, with 8 bases remaining between them. CDR3 sequence reads: CASSLGKVTEAFF. The CDR3 nucleotides read TGTGCCAGCAGCTTAGGAAAGGTTACTGAAGCTTTCTTT.

This clonotype occurred many times. This chain uses TRBV5-1 with TRBJ2-3; no clear D. V was trimmed by 0 bases and J by 3 bases, leaving 11 bases between them. The germline V gene has CDR1 SGHRS and CDR2 YFSETQ. The CDR3 consists of 15 residues. CDR3 region: CASSLVPSQTDTQYF. CDR3 DNA: TGCGCCAGCAGCTTGGTACCAAGCCAAACAGATACGCAGTATTTT.

The chain combines TRBV5-1 with TRBJ2-5; 12 bases map to TRBD2. The germline gives CDR1 SGHRS, CDR2 YFSETQ. Trimming at V came to 3 bases and at J to 4 bases, leaving 4 bases not matched to a gene. The CDR3 covers 15 residues. This chain's CDR3 is CASSYLAGGPETQYF. The CDR3 DNA follows: TGCGCCAGCAGCTACCTAGCGGGGGGGCCAGAGACCCAGTACTTC.

This clonotype was picked up many times. The V gene is TRBV5-5, the J gene TRBJ2-5; tentative D call: TRBD2 (6 bases). The V gene's germline CDR1 is SGHKS and CDR2 YYEKEE (reference sequence). The germline V and J ends were trimmed by 5 bases and 1 base, with 12 bases remaining between them. CDR3 size: 14 residues. The CDR3 loop reads CASSSGRTQETQYF. The CDR3 nucleotides are TGTGCCAGCAGTTCTGGGAGGACCCAAGAGACCCAGTACTTC.

In this sample, this clonotype turned up many times. The chain recombines TRBV20-1 with TRBJ2-5; 8 nucleotides match TRBD1. Losses at the gene ends were 6 bases for V and 5 bases for J; bases not matched to a gene: 14. Germline assignment: CDR1 DFQATT and CDR2 SNEGSKA (reference sequence). This CDR3 spans 15 amino acids. CDR3 bases: TGCAGTGCCAAGTGGTGGCAGGGGGCGATCGAGACCCAGTACTTC. This sequence encodes CSAKWWQGAIETQYF.

This clonotype was picked up one time. The chain combines TRBV29-1 with TRBJ1-2, with D hard to call. Germline CDR1 is SQVTM and CDR2 is ANQGSEA. This CDR3 has 13 residues. Trimming removed 7 bases at V and 0 bases at J, with 12 bases between. CDR3 in DNA: TGCAGCGCCTCCCCCGGGCCTAACTATGGCTACACCTTC. Its protein is CSASPGPNYGYTF.

This chain joins TRBV19 and TRBJ2-1; maybe TRBD2 (6 bases). The CDR3 has 13 amino acids. The germline CDR1 and CDR2 sequences are LNHDA and SQIVND (reference sequence). Trimming cost V 7 bases and J 9 bases, with 16 bases left between them. The CDR3 spells CASMGWDLSEQFF. The CDR3 DNA follows: TGTGCCAGTATGGGTTGGGACTTGAGTGAGCAGTTCTTC.

Ten or more counts support this clonotype. The V call is TRBV3-1, the J call TRBJ2-2; the match to TRBD2 covers 10 bases. V dropped 1 base and J dropped 4; count of bases not matched to a gene: 6. In germline, CDR1 is LGHDT, CDR2 YNNKEL (reference sequence). CDR3 length: 17 amino acids. This CDR3 is CASSQGTLAGLTGELFF. The CDR3 DNA is TGTGCCAGCAGCCAAGGAACACTAGCGGGGCTCACCGGGGAGCTGTTTTTT. Full variable domain (rest looked up from reference TRBV3-1 and TRBJ2-2): DTAVSQTPKYLVTQMGNDKSIKCEQNLGHDTMYWYKQDSKKFLKIMFSYNNKELIINETVPNRFSPKSPDKAHLNLHINSLELGDSAVYFCASSQGTLAGLTGELFFGEGSRLTVL.

This clonotype was observed at least ten times. The DNA of the CDR3 is TGCAGTGCTAGGGGACTGCCAACCCAGAACACTGAAGCTTTCTTT. Translation gives CSARGLPTQNTEAFF. J is TRBJ1-1 and V is TRBV20-1; D is possibly TRBD1 (5 bases). CDR3 length equals 15 residues. The germline V and J ends were trimmed by 3 bases and 1 base, with 15 bases remaining between them. Germline CDR1 is DFQATT and CDR2 is SNEGSKA (reference sequence).

This clonotype has at least ten counts. This chain connects TRBV20-1 to TRBJ2-3; perhaps TRBD1 as D (5 bases). The CDR3 is 13 amino acids. V dropped 2 bases and J dropped 6 bases, with 12 bases sitting between them. CDR1 and CDR2 (germline): DFQATT, SNEGSKA (reference sequence). CDR3 region: CSARKGALDTQYF. The CDR3, as DNA: TGCAGTGCTAGAAAAGGGGCCTTGGATACGCAGTATTTT.

There are many counts of this clonotype. The rearrangement links TRBV9 to TRBJ2-1; perhaps TRBD2 as D (5 bases). This CDR3 has 12 residues. V was trimmed by 7 bases and J by 8 bases, leaving 13 bases between them. CDR1 and CDR2 from the germline V gene are SGDLS and YYNGEE. Here the CDR3 reads CASGWRVHEQFF. The CDR3 coding sequence is TGTGCCAGCGGGTGGCGGGTCCATGAGCAGTTCTTC.

The chain is built from TRBV20-1 and TRBJ2-3, with a weak D call TRBD2 (6 bases). This CDR3 comprises 15 residues. Per the germline V gene, CDR1 is DFQATT and CDR2 is SNEGSKA (reference sequence). V lost 1 base to trimming and J lost 1 base, with 12 bases between them. This CDR3 is CSARVAGSGTDTQYF. DNA for the CDR3: TGCAGTGCTAGAGTCGCGGGATCGGGCACAGATACGCAGTATTTT.

This clonotype was counted at least ten times. This chain uses TRBV27 with TRBJ2-5; 12 bases fit TRBD2. CDR1 and CDR2 (germline): MNHEY, SMNVEV (reference sequence). V was pared by 2 bases and J by 5 bases, with 6 bases of the junction left unmatched. This CDR3 has 16 residues. The CDR3 DNA sequence: TGTGCCAGCAGTTTACTAGCGGGAGGGCCACGGGAGACCCAGTACTTC. Its protein product is CASSLLAGGPRETQYF.

This clonotype was seen a few times. The chain is built from TRBV2 and TRBJ2-1; TRBD1 might be the D (6 bases). The ends were cut back, 5 bases at V and 9 bases at J, with 14 bases in the middle. This CDR3 has 13 amino acids. The germline CDR1 and CDR2 sequences are SNHLY and FYNNEI. The CDR3, as DNA: TGTGCCAGCAGTCGGGACAACAAGGGTGAGCAGTTCTTC. Translation: CASSRDNKGEQFF.

This clonotype was picked up many times. The CDR3 loop is CASSPGAGHNEQFF. The CDR3 DNA reads TGCGCCAGCAGCCCCGGCGCGGGCCACAATGAGCAGTTCTTC. The chain couples TRBV5-1 to TRBJ2-1, with a weak D call TRBD2 (5 bases). Per germline, CDR1 SGHRS and CDR2 YFSETQ. The V end lost 4 bases, the J end lost 5 bases, and 13 bases lay between the germline ends. There are 14 residues in the CDR3.

The V call is TRBV15, the J call TRBJ2-5; the match to TRBD1 covers 7 bases. The germline V gene has CDR1 LNHNV and CDR2 YYDKDF (reference sequence). The CDR3 is 14 residues long. V shed 8 bases and J 4 bases; nucleotides not matched to a gene: 10. The CDR3 sequence is CATAPGTALETQYF. The CDR3 nucleotides are TGTGCCACCGCCCCCGGGACAGCGCTAGAGACCCAGTACTTC.

This clonotype was counted at least ten times. The chain combines TRBV6-5 with TRBJ1-2, with D unclear. V lost 7 bases, J lost 3 bases, and 12 bases lay in between. The germline CDR1 and CDR2 sequences are MNHEY and SVGAGI. There are 13 residues in the CDR3. The CDR3 DNA sequence: TGTGCCAGCAAGGATAATCAGGACTATGGCTACACCTTC. Its protein is CASKDNQDYGYTF.

Many counts were recorded for this clonotype. The chain uses TRBV20-1 and TRBJ2-1, with D possibly TRBD2 on 6 matching bases. The CDR3 extends over 13 amino acids. CDR1 DFQATT and CDR2 SNEGSKA come from the germline V gene (reference sequence). The V end lost 2 bases, the J end lost 3 bases, and 8 bases lay between the germline ends. This CDR3 reads CSARRDFYNEQFF. CDR3 DNA sequence: TGCAGTGCTAGACGGGACTTCTACAATGAGCAGTTCTTC.

In its sample, this clonotype was seen many times. The V call is TRBV20-1, the J call TRBJ2-3; TRBD1 is a possible D gene (5 bases). V shed 0 bases and J shed 4 bases, with 17 bases lying between them. The CDR3 is 16 amino acids. CDR1 DFQATT and CDR2 SNEGSKA come from the germline V gene (reference sequence). CDR3 nucleotide sequence: TGCAGTGCTAGAGATGGGGCGCTCGCACCATCAGATACGCAGTATTTT. It specifies CSARDGALAPSDTQYF.

This clonotype appeared many times. The chain is built from TRBV5-5 and TRBJ1-1, with 7 positions matching TRBD1. J gave up 2 bases and V 7 bases, and 5 bases lay outside the gene matches. The CDR3 loop spans 13 amino acids. Per germline, CDR1 SGHKS and CDR2 YYEKEE (reference sequence). The CDR3 loop is CASRRQGNTEAFF. In DNA form, the CDR3 reads TGTGCCAGCCGCCGACAGGGAAACACTGAAGCTTTCTTT.

This clonotype has at least ten counts. The V call is TRBV5-1, the J call TRBJ2-3, with D tentatively TRBD2 (5 bases). This CDR3 is built from 13 residues. Germline CDR1 reads SGHRS; CDR2 reads YFSETQ. V was shortened by 0 bases and J by 6 bases, with 8 bases between the two germline ends. CDR3 protein: CASSLGSDDTQYF. CDR3 sequence (DNA): TGCGCCAGCAGCTTGGGTAGCGACGATACGCAGTATTTT.

There are many counts of this clonotype. This chain joins TRBV30 and TRBJ2-7; no reliable D call. CDR1 and CDR2 (germline): GTSNPN, SVGIG (reference sequence). The CDR3 has 12 residues. V was clipped by 2 bases and J by 5 bases, with 10 bases between them. CDR3 loop: CAWSPTWDEQYF. The CDR3 bases are TGTGCCTGGAGTCCCACGTGGGACGAGCAGTACTTC. The whole variable domain, filled in from reference TRBV30 and TRBJ2-7, reads SQTIHQWPATLVQPVGSPLSLECTVEGTSNPNLYWYRQAAGRGLQLLFYSVGIGQISSEVPQNLSASRPQDRQFILSSKKLLLSDSGFYLCAWSPTWDEQYFGPGTRLTVT.